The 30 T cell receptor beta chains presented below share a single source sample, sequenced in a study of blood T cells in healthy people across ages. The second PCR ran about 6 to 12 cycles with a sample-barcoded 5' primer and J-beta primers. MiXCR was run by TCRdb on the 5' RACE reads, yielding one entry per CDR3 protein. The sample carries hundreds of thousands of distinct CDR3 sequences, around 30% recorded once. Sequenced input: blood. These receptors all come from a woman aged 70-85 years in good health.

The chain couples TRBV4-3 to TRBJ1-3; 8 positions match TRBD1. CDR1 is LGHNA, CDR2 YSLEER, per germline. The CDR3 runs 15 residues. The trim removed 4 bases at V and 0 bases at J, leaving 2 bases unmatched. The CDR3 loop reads CASSLTGGSGNTIYF. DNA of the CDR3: TGCGCCAGCAGCCTAACAGGGGGCTCTGGAAACACCATATATTTT.

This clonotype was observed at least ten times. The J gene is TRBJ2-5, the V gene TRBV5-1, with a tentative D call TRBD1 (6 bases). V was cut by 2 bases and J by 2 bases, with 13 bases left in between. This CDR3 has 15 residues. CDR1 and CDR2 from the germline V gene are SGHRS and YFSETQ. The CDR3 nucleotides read TGCGCCAGCAGCTTACGCAGGGGAGCTCAAGAGACCCAGTACTTC. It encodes CASSLRRGAQETQYF.

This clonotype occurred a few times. DNA for the CDR3: TGTGCCAGCAGCCTAAAGGGGCAGTACTTC. Amino acid sequence: CASSLKGQYF. This chain uses TRBV2 with TRBJ2-5, with D tentatively TRBD1 (5 bases). With 6 bases removed from V and 11 bases from J, the gap between germline ends came to 10 bases. Germline V gives CDR1 SNHLY, CDR2 FYNNEI. This CDR3 is 10 amino acids long.

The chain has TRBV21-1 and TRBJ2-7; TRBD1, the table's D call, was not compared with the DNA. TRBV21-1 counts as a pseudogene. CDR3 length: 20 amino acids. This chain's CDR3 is CASSKEEPAGGLDPDYEQYF. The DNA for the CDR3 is TGTGCCAGCAGCAAAGAGGAGCCGGCAGGGGGCTTGGACCCCGACTACGAGCAGTACTTC.

DNA for the CDR3: TGTGCCAGCAGCTTATCCCGGGGTGAAAAACTGTTTTTT. As protein: CASSLSRGEKLFF. This sequence joins TRBV13 and TRBJ1-4; D ambiguous. The CDR3 contains 13 residues. The V gene lost 2 bases and the J gene lost 7 bases, with 8 bases spanning the gap. Germline CDR1 reads PRHDT; CDR2 reads FYEKMQ (reference sequence).

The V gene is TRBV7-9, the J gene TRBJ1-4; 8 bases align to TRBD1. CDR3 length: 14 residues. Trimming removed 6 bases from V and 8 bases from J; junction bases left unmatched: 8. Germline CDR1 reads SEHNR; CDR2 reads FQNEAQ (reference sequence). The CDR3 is CASRSTGAGEKLFF. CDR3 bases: TGTGCCAGCAGATCGACAGGGGCGGGCGAAAAACTGTTTTTT. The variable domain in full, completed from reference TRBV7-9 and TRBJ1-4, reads DTGVSQNPRHKITKRGQNVTFRCDPISEHNRLYWYRQTLGQGPEFLTYFQNEAQLEKSRLLSDRFSAERPKGSFSTLEIQRTEQGDSAMYLCASRSTGAGEKLFFGSGTQLSVL.

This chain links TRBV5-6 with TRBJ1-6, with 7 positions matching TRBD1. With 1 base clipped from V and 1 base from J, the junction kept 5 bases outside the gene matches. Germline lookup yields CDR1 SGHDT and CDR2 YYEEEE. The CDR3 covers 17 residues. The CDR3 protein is CASSLQGEGSYNSPLHF. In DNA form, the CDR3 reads TGTGCCAGCAGCTTGCAGGGGGAGGGGTCCTATAATTCACCCCTCCACTTT.

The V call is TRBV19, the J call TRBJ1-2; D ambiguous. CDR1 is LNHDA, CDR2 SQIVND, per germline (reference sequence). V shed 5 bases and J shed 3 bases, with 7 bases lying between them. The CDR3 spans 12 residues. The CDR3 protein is CASSFTHYGYTF. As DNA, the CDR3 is TGTGCCAGTAGTTTCACCCACTATGGCTACACCTTC. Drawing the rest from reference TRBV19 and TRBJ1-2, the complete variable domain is DGGITQSPKYLFRKEGQNVTLSCEQNLNHDAMYWYRQDPGQGLRLIYYSQIVNDFQKGDIAEGYSVSREKKESFPLTVTSAQKNPTAFYLCASSFTHYGYTFGSGTRLTVV.

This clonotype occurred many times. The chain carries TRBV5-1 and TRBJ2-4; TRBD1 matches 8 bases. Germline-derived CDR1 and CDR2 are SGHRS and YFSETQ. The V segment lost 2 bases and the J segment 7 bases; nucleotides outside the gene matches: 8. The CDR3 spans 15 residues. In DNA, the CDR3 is TGCGCCAGCAGCTTAGATGGACAGGGATTTAACATTCAGTACTTC. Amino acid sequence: CASSLDGQGFNIQYF.

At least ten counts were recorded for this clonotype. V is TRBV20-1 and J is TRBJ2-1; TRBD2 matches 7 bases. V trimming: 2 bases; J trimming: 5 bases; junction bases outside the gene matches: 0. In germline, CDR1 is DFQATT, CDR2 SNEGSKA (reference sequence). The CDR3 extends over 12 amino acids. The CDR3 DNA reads TGCAGTGCTAGACGGGGGGACAATGAGCAGTTCTTC. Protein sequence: CSARRGDNEQFF.

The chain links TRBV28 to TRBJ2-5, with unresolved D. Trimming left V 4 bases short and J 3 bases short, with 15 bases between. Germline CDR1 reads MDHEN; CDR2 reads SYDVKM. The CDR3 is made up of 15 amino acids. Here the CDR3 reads CASSSTSPREETQYF. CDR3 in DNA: TGTGCCAGCAGTTCGACGTCCCCAAGGGAAGAGACCCAGTACTTC.

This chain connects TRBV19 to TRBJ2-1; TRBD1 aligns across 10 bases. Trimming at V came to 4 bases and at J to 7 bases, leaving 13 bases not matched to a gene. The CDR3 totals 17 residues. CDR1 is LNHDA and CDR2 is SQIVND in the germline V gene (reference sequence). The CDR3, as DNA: TGTGCCAGTAGTACAACCGGGGACAGGGGTAGAGTGAATGAGCAGTTCTTC. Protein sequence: CASSTTGDRGRVNEQFF.

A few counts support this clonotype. As DNA, the CDR3 is TGTGCCAGCAGCTTAGTCGGGCGCGGGAGGGCCGGTTACGAGCAGTACTTC. This gives the protein CASSLVGRGRAGYEQYF. The V and J genes are TRBV11-2 and TRBJ2-7; the match to TRBD2 covers 9 bases. V lost 1 base to trimming and J lost 4 bases; unmatched junction nucleotides: 11. The CDR3 has 17 residues. Germline V gives CDR1 SGHAT, CDR2 FQNNGV.

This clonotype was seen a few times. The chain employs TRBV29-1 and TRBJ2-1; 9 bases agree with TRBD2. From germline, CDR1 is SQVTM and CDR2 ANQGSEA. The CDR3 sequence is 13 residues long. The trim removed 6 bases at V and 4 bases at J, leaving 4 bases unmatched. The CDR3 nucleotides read TGCAGCGTGGGACTAGCCGAGTACAATGAGCAGTTCTTC. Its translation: CSVGLAEYNEQFF.

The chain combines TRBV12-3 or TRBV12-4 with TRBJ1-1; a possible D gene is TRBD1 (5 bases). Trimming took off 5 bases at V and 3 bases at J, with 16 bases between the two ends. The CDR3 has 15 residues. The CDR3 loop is CASSVDQGPYTEAFF. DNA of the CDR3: TGTGCCAGCAGTGTAGACCAGGGCCCCTACACTGAAGCTTTCTTT.

CDR3 DNA: TGTGCCAGCAGCTTAGGACAGACAGTGAACACCGGGGAGCTGTTTTTT. Translation: CASSLGQTVNTGELFF. The chain links TRBV7-2 to TRBJ2-2; D possibly corresponds to TRBD1 (5 bases). Germline V gene sequence: CDR1 SGHTA, CDR2 FQGNSA. V was trimmed by 1 base and J by 1 base, leaving 10 bases between them. This CDR3 comprises 16 residues.

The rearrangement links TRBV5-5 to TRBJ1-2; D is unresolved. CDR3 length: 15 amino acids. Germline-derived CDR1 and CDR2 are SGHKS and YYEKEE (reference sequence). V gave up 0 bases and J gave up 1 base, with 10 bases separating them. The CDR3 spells CASSLAAGYNYGYTF. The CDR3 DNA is TGTGCCAGCAGCTTGGCTGCCGGGTATAACTATGGCTACACCTTC.

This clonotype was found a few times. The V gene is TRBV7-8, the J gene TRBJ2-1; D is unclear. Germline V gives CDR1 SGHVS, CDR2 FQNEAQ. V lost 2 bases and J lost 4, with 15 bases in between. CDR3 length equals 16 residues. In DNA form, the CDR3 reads TGTGCCAGCAGCTTACAAAGGTTAGGGATATACAATGAGCAGTTCTTC. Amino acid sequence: CASSLQRLGIYNEQFF.

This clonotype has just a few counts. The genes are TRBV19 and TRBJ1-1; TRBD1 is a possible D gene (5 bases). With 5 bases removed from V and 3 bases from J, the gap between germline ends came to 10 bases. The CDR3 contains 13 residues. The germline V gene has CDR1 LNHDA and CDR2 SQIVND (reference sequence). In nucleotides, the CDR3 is TGTGCCAGTAGTGGGCAGGGTTACACTGAAGCTTTCTTT. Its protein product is CASSGQGYTEAFF.

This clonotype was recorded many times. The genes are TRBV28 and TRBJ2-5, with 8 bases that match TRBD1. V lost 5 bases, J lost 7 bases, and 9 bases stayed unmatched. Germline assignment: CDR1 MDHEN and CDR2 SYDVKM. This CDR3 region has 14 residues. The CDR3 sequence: CASSPPDREVTQYF. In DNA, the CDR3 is TGTGCCAGCAGTCCGCCGGACAGGGAGGTGACCCAGTACTTC.

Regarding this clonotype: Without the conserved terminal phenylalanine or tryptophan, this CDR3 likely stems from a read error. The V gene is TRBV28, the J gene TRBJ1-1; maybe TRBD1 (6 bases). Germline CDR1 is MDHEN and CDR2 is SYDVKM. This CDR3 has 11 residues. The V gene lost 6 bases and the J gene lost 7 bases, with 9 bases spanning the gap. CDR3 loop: CASRYRVEAFP. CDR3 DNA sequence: TGTGCCAGCAGGTACAGGGTTGAAGCTTTCCCT.

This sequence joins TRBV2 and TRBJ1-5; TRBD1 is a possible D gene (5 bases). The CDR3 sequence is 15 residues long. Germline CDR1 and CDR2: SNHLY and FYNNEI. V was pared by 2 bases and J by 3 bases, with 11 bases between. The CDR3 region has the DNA TGTGCCAGCAGTGAATCCAGGGCCCACAATCAGCCCCAGCATTTT. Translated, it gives CASSESRAHNQPQHF.

CDR3 DNA sequence: TGTGCCAGCGTTACCTTCAAGGGGTACAATGAGCAGTTCTTC. Amino acids: CASVTFKGYNEQFF. This chain connects TRBV28 to TRBJ2-1; the D gene is possibly TRBD1 (5 bases). The CDR3 consists of 14 residues. The ends were cut back, 8 bases at V and 4 bases at J, with 15 bases in the middle. Germline lookup yields CDR1 MDHEN and CDR2 SYDVKM.

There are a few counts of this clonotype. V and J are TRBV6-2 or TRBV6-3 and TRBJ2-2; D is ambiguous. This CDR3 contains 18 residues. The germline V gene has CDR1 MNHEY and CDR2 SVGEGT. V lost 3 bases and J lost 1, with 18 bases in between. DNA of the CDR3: TGTGCCAGCAGTTATCCTAAAAAGGCAAACCAGAACACCGGGGAGCTGTTTTTT. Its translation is CASSYPKKANQNTGELFF.

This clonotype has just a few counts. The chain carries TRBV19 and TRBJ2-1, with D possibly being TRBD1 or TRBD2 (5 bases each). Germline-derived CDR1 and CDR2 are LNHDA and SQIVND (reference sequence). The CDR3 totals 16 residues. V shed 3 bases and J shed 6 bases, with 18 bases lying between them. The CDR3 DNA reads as TGTGCCAGTAGTATCTCCGGGACCGGCCCCTTCAATGAGCAGTTCTTC. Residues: CASSISGTGPFNEQFF.

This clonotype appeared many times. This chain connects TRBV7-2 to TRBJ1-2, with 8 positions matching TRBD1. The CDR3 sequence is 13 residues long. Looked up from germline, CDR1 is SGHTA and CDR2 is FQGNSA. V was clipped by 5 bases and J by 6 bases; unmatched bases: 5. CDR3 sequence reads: CASSGGQGNGYTF. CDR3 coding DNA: TGTGCCAGCAGCGGTGGACAGGGCAATGGCTACACCTTC.

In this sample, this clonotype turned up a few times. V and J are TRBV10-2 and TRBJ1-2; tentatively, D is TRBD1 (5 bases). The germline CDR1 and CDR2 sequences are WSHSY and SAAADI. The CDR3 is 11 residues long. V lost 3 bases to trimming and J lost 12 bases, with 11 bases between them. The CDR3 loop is CASSEWGDDTF. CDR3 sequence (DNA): TGCGCCAGCAGTGAATGGGGGGATGACACCTTC.

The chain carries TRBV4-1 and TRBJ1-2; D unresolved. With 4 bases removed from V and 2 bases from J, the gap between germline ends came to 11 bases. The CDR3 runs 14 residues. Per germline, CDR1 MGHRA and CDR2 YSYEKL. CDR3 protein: CASSLSLGNYGYTF. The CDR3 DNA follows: TGCGCCAGCAGCCTAAGCTTGGGAAACTATGGCTACACCTTC.

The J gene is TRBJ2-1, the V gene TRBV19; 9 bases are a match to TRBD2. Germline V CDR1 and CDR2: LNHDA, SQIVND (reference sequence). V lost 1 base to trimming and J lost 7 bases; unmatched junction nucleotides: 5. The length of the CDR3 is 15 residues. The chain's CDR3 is CASSIGGRAVNEQFF. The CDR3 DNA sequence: TGTGCCAGTAGTATAGGCGGGAGGGCCGTAAATGAGCAGTTCTTC.

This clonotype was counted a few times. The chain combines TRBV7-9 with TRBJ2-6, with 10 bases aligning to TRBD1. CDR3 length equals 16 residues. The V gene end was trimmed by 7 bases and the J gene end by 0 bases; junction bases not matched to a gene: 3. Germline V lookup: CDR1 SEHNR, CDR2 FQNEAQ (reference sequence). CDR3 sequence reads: CASTRTGGSGANVLTF. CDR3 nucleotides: TGTGCCAGCACCAGGACAGGGGGCTCTGGGGCCAACGTCCTGACTTTC.